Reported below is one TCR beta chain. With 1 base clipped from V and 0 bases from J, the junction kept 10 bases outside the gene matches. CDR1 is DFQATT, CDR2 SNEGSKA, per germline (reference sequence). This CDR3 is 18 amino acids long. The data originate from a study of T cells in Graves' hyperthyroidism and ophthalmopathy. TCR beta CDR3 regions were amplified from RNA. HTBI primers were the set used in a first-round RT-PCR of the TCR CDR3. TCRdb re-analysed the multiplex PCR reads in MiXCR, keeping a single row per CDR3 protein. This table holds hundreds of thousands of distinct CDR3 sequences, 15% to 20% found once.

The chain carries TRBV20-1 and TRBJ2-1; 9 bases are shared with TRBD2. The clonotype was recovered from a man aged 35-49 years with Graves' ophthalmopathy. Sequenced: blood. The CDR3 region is CSARVATSGPSSYNEQFF. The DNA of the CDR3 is TGCAGTGCTAGAGTTGCGACTAGCGGACCGAGCTCCTACAATGAGCAGTTCTTC.